A single sample gave rise to the 22 T cell receptor beta chains below, sequenced in a study of technical replicates of blood from a few donors. Data came from immunoSEQ multiplex PCR; TCRdb stores just in-frame clones and leaves some out. The table has about 59,000 clones, just under 90% seen once. Sequencing used PBMCs. The receptors stem from a human donor in good health. Some clones in this sample may be carry-over from other donors' samples.

The CDR3 spells CASSLSFGGNTGELFF. CDR3 coding DNA: TGTGCCAGCAGCTTGAGCTTCGGCGGGAACACCGGGGAGCTGTTTTTT. J is TRBJ2-2 and V is TRBV11-3; D not certain. Germline V gives CDR1 SGHNT, CDR2 YENEEA. This CDR3 region has 16 residues. Trimming pared 3 bases from V and 1 base from J, leaving 12 bases between.

V and J are TRBV7-2 and TRBJ2-1; D possibly corresponds to TRBD2 (7 bases). Germline V lookup: CDR1 SGHTA, CDR2 FQGNSA. The CDR3 sequence is 13 residues long. The V end lost 2 bases, the J end lost 8 bases, and 10 bases lay between the germline ends. CDR3 in amino acids: CASSLRGADEQFF. In nucleotides, the CDR3 is TGTGCCAGCAGCTTACGGGGGGCCGATGAGCAGTTCTTC.

The chain joins TRBV2 to TRBJ2-2, with 10 bases that match TRBD1. CDR3 size: 16 residues. Losses at the gene ends were 7 bases for V and 5 bases for J; bases not matched to a gene: 10. CDR1 is SNHLY, CDR2 FYNNEI, per germline. The CDR3 coding sequence is TGTGCCAGCAATATTCCGGGACAGGGGAAAACCGGGGAGCTGTTTTTT. Encoded protein: CASNIPGQGKTGELFF.

The chain couples TRBV5-1 to TRBJ2-5; 9 bases are a match to TRBD2. With 0 bases clipped from V and 1 base from J, the junction kept 4 bases outside the gene matches. The CDR3 loop spans 16 amino acids. Per the germline V gene, CDR1 is SGHRS and CDR2 is YFSETQ. The CDR3 nucleotides read TGCGCCAGCAGCTTGGTTCCTAGCGGGATCCAAGAGACCCAGTACTTC. Protein: CASSLVPSGIQETQYF. Full variable domain (remainder filled in from reference TRBV5-1 and TRBJ2-5): KAGVTQTPRYLIKTRGQQVTLSCSPISGHRSVSWYQQTPGQGLQFLFEYFSETQRNKGNFPGRFSGRQFSNSRSEMNVSTLELGDSALYLCASSLVPSGIQETQYFGPGTRLLVL.

The chain recombines TRBV6-4 with TRBJ2-1, with 11 bases that match TRBD2. Germline V gives CDR1 MRHNA, CDR2 SNTAGT. This CDR3 contains 12 residues. The ends lost 4 bases at V and 12 bases at J; junction bases unmatched: 2. CDR3 sequence reads: CASSVAGGRQFF. CDR3 DNA: TGTGCCAGCAGTGTAGCGGGAGGGCGGCAGTTCTTC.

DNA of the CDR3: TGTGCCAGCTCACCTAGGAGCGGATACTCCTACGAGCAGTACTTC. Its protein is CASSPRSGYSYEQYF. The rearrangement links TRBV18 to TRBJ2-7, with a weak D call TRBD2 (5 bases). Trimming removed 3 bases at V and 0 bases at J, with 12 bases between. Germline CDR1 is KGHSH and CDR2 is LQKENI. The CDR3 length is 15 residues.

This sequence joins TRBV2 and TRBJ2-3, with 8 bases aligning to TRBD1. Germline loops: CDR1 SNHLY, CDR2 FYNNEI. Trimming cost V 9 bases and J 2 bases; bases outside gene matches: 4. CDR3 length: 13 amino acids. The DNA for the CDR3 is TGTGCCAGTAACAGGGGGGCCACAGATACGCAGTATTTT. Its translation is CASNRGATDTQYF.

V usage is TRBV7-2 and J usage is TRBJ2-5, with 11 bases lining up with TRBD1. Trimming cost V 4 bases and J 5 bases; bases outside gene matches: 6. Germline V gene lookup returns CDR1 SGHTA and CDR2 FQGNSA. This CDR3 has 15 residues. CDR3 loop: CASSYRDRGAETQYF. The CDR3 nucleotides read TGTGCCAGCAGCTACCGGGACAGGGGGGCCGAGACCCAGTACTTC.

The rearrangement links TRBV9 to TRBJ2-7, with TRBD1 identical over 10 bases. Trimming at V came to 5 bases and at J to 3 bases, leaving 5 bases not matched to a gene. The CDR3 covers 14 residues. The germline V gene encodes CDR1 SGDLS and CDR2 YYNGEE. The CDR3 protein is CASSEGTGDYEQYF. CDR3 in DNA: TGTGCCAGCAGTGAAGGGACAGGGGACTACGAGCAGTACTTC.

In DNA form, the CDR3 reads TGCGCCAGCAGCTTGGATTTAGCGGGAGAGTTCTACAATGAGCAGTTCTTC. Amino acid sequence: CASSLDLAGEFYNEQFF. The rearrangement joins TRBV5-1 to TRBJ2-1, with TRBD2 matching over 9 bases. Germline V gene sequence: CDR1 SGHRS, CDR2 YFSETQ. V gave up 0 bases and J gave up 3 bases; unmatched junction bases: 7. The CDR3 length is 17 residues.

The chain combines TRBV6-6 with TRBJ2-7, with 8 positions matching TRBD1. CDR1 is MNHNY and CDR2 is SVGAGI in the germline V gene (reference sequence). The trim removed 6 bases at V and 2 bases at J, leaving 9 bases unmatched. The CDR3 covers 15 residues. Written as DNA, the CDR3 is TGTGCCAGCAGCCCCGGGACAGGACCCACCTACGAGCAGTACTTC. Protein sequence: CASSPGTGPTYEQYF.

The count of this clone is one. The rearrangement links TRBV6-6 to TRBJ2-5; 7 bases fit TRBD1. Germline loops: CDR1 MNHNY, CDR2 SVGAGI (reference sequence). CDR3 size: 13 residues. The trim removed 6 bases at V and 3 bases at J, leaving 4 bases unmatched. The CDR3 loop is CASRNRGEETQYF. The CDR3 DNA is TGTGCCAGCAGAAACAGGGGCGAAGAGACCCAGTACTTC.

V is TRBV7-9 and J is TRBJ2-4; D is ambiguous. V lost 5 bases and J lost 0, with 17 bases in between. From germline, CDR1 is SEHNR and CDR2 FQNEAQ (reference sequence). CDR3 length: 17 amino acids. CDR3 sequence reads: CASSPVTRRRAKNIQYF. The CDR3 DNA follows: TGTGCCAGCAGCCCGGTTACACGGCGGCGAGCCAAAAACATTCAGTACTTC.

V and J are TRBV13 and TRBJ2-5, with 9 bases aligning to TRBD2. The CDR3 covers 16 residues. J gave up 6 bases and V 1 base, and 9 bases lay outside the gene matches. Germline values: CDR1 PRHDT, CDR2 FYEKMQ (reference sequence). CDR3 protein: CASSLEGTSWGKTQYF. The CDR3 bases are TGTGCCAGCAGCTTAGAAGGGACTAGCTGGGGTAAGACCCAGTACTTC.

The V gene is TRBV7-2, the J gene TRBJ1-1; D remains ambiguous. V was trimmed by 0 bases and J by 0 bases, leaving 14 bases between them. The CDR3 is made up of 17 amino acids. Germline values: CDR1 SGHTA, CDR2 FQGNSA. The CDR3 DNA follows: TGTGCCAGCAGCTTAGCTGCCCCTGGGCAGTTGAACACTGAAGCTTTCTTT. Its translation: CASSLAAPGQLNTEAFF.

V usage is TRBV6-5 and J usage is TRBJ2-7; a weak D match, TRBD2 (6 bases). V gave up 8 bases and J gave up 5 bases, with 19 bases separating them. The germline gives CDR1 MNHEY, CDR2 SVGAGI. The CDR3 has 14 residues. The CDR3 spells CASARAMRENEQYF. As DNA, the CDR3 is TGTGCCAGCGCCAGGGCCATGCGGGAAAACGAGCAGTACTTC.

The V gene is TRBV4-3, the J gene TRBJ2-7; D remains unclear. The CDR3 length is 13 residues. Germline CDR1 is LGHNA and CDR2 is YSLEER. V shed 3 bases and J shed 6 bases, with 12 bases lying between them. The CDR3 loop is CASSQESGFEQYF. In DNA form, the CDR3 reads TGCGCCAGCAGCCAGGAATCCGGGTTCGAGCAGTACTTC.

This chain links TRBV7-9 with TRBJ2-3; D not resolved. Trimming pared 1 base from V and 4 bases from J, leaving 6 bases between. The CDR3 has 13 amino acids. Germline loops: CDR1 SEHNR, CDR2 FQNEAQ (reference sequence). The CDR3: CASSLDTPDTQYF. CDR3 DNA sequence: TGTGCCAGCAGCTTAGACACCCCAGATACGCAGTATTTT.

The gene calls are TRBV6-1 and TRBJ1-1; 9 positions agree with TRBD1. The CDR3 runs to 14 residues. The germline V gene encodes CDR1 MNHNS and CDR2 SASEGT. Trimming took 5 bases from V and 9 from J; bases not matched to a gene: 10. CDR3 DNA sequence: TGTGCCAGCAGTCCTGGGGGGGACAGGGACAAAGCTTTCTTT. Its translation: CASSPGGDRDKAFF.

This chain links TRBV18 with TRBJ1-4, with 8 bases lining up with TRBD1. The V gene's germline CDR1 is KGHSH and CDR2 LQKENI. Unmatched junction bases numbered 7, after V lost 2 bases and J lost 8 bases. The CDR3 extends over 15 amino acids. CDR3: CASSPFRGLGEKLFF. CDR3 nucleotide sequence: TGTGCCAGCTCACCATTCAGGGGGCTCGGCGAAAAACTGTTTTTT.

This rearrangement joins TRBV28 to TRBJ1-2, with 9 bases lining up with TRBD1. Looked up from germline, CDR1 is MDHEN and CDR2 is SYDVKM. V shed 7 bases and J 5 bases; nucleotides not matched to a gene: 8. The CDR3 length is 14 residues. The CDR3 region has the DNA TGTGCCAGCACATACAACAGGGGGCCGTATGGCTACACCTTC. Residues: CASTYNRGPYGYTF.

The genes are TRBV9 and TRBJ1-2, with 10 bases fitting TRBD1. V was clipped by 3 bases and J by 7 bases; unmatched bases: 6. This CDR3 region has 14 residues. Germline V gene sequence: CDR1 SGDLS, CDR2 YYNGEE. In DNA form, the CDR3 reads TGTGCCAGCAGCGGTACGACAGGGGGCGGTGGCTACACCTTC. This gives the protein CASSGTTGGGGYTF.